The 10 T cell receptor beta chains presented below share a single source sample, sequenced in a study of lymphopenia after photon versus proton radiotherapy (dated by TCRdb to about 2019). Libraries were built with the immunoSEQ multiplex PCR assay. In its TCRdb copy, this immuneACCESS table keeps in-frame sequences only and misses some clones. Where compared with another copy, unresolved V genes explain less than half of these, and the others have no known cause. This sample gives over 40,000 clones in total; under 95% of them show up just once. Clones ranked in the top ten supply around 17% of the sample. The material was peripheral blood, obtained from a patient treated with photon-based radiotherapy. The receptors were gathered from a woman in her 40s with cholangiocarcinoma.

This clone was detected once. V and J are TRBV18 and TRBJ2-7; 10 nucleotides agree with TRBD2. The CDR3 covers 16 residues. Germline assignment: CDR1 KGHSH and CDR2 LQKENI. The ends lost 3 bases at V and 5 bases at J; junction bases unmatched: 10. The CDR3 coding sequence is TGTGCCAGCTCACCCCCAGCTCTAGCGGGGGAAGACGAGCAGTACTTC. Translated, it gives CASSPPALAGEDEQYF.

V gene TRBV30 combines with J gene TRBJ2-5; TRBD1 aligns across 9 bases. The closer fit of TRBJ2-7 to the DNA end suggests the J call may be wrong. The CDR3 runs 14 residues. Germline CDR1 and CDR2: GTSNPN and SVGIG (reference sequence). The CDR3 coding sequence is TGTGCCTGGGCCTCCGGGACAGGGTCCTACGAGCAGTACTTC. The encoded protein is CAWASGTGSYEQYF.

The DNA for the CDR3 is TGCGCCAGCAGCCAAGAAGGCAGGGTCTCTGGCTACACCTTC. It translates to CASSQEGRVSGYTF. The chain uses TRBV4-1 and TRBJ1-2; D perhaps matches TRBD1 (5 bases). V lost 0 bases to trimming and J lost 7 bases, with 12 bases between them. The CDR3 contains 14 residues. CDR1 MGHRA and CDR2 YSYEKL come from the germline V gene.

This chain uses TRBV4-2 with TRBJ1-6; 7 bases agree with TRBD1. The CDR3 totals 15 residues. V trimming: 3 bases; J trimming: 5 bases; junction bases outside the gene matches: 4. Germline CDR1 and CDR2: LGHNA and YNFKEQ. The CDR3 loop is CASSQFGTDNSPLHF. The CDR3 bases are TGTGCCAGCAGCCAGTTCGGGACAGATAATTCACCCCTCCACTTT.

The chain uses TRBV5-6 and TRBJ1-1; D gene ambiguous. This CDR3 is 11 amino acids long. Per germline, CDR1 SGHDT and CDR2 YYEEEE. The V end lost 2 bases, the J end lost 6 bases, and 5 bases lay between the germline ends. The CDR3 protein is CASSFGSEAFF. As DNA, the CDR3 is TGTGCCAGCAGCTTCGGGTCTGAAGCTTTCTTT.

This CDR3 reads CASRPDRSSTDTQYF. In DNA form, the CDR3 reads TGCGCCAGCAGACCTGACAGGTCTAGCACAGATACGCAGTATTTT. The chain joins TRBV10-2 to TRBJ2-3; D possibly corresponds to TRBD1 (6 bases). The germline gives CDR1 WSHSY, CDR2 SAAADI. The CDR3 covers 15 residues. Trimming pared 6 bases from V and 0 bases from J, leaving 13 bases between.

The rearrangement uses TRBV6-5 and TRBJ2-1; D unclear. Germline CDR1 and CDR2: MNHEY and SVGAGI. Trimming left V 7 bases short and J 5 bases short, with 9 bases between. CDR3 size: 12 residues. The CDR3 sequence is CASTKGHNEQFF. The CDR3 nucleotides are TGTGCCAGCACCAAAGGGCACAATGAGCAGTTCTTC.

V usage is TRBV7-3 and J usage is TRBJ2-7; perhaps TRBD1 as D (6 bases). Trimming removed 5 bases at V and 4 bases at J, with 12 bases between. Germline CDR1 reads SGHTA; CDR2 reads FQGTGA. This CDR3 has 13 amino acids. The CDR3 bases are TGTGCCAGCAGCCAAACACAGGGTTACGAGCAGTACTTC. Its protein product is CASSQTQGYEQYF.

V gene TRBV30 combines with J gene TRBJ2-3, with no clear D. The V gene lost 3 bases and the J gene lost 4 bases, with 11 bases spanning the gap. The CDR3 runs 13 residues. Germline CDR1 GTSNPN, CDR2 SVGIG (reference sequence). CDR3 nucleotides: TGTGCCTGGAGCCTTCTGGCGGCAGATACGCAGTATTTT. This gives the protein CAWSLLAADTQYF.

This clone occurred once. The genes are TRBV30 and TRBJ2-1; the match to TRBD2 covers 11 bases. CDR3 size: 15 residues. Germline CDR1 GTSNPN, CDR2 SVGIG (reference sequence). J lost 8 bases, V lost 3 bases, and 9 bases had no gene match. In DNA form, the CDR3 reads TGTGCCTGGAGCGATACTAGCGGGAGTATAGATGAGCAGTTCTTC. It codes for CAWSDTSGSIDEQFF.